The clone carrying this TCR beta chain was seen more than once but under ten times. Its antigen is not identified. Other DNA sequences within the sample encode an identical CDR3. This specimen belongs to a study of beta chain features in type 1 diabetes. The study, taken as a whole, reports: Patients' naive, central memory and regulatory TCRB repertoires appeared more alike than those of healthy donors. A possible short-template PCR bias applies equally to patients and controls.

Trimming removed 1 base at V and 1 base at J, with 5 bases between. CDR1 and CDR2 (germline): SGDLS, YYNGEE. CDR3 length: 13 residues. The study reverse transcribed the entire isolated RNA, so it sequenced expressed TCRB transcripts. Approximately 3.6 million reads, on average, came from each naive, central memory and regulatory T cell sample. Here immunoSEQ multiplex PCR was the method, and the copy in TCRdb shows in-frame clones only, minus some. The table shows roughly 150,000 clones, with 11% occurring only once. The origin of this receptor is a man younger than 35 in good health. Sequenced input: central memory CD4+ T cells from blood. The rearrangement links TRBV9 to TRBJ2-5; no clear D gene. The chain's CDR3 is CASSVPGQETQYF. The CDR3 DNA follows: TGTGCCAGCAGCGTACCGGGCCAAGAGACCCAGTACTTC.